The 26 T cell receptor beta chains below were found in one sample sequenced in a study of T cells expressing NK-cell markers. TCRdb re-called the 5' RACE reads, yielding one record per CDR3 amino acid sequence without DNA. The clone table shows some 120,000 distinct CDR3 sequences, with the ten largest holding less than 20%. The sample was blood T cells: a sorted CD56 or NKG2C T cell subset, CD4+ or CD8+ T cells, or bulk PBMC T cells (not recorded which). These receptors were collected from a woman between 18 and 75 years old in good health.

The chain couples TRBV7-7 to TRBJ2-5; the D gene TCRdb calls, TRBD1, cannot be checked with no DNA. Per the germline V gene, CDR1 is SSHAT and CDR2 is FNYEAQ (reference sequence). CDR3 length equals 12 residues. This chain's CDR3 is CASSPDRETQYF.

This chain joins TRBV27 and TRBJ2-2. The CDR3 extends over 16 amino acids. Germline assignment: CDR1 MNHEY and CDR2 SMNVEV (reference sequence). This CDR3 reads CASSFPTGLITGELFF.

This chain joins TRBV15 and TRBJ2-1; without DNA, the TCRdb call of TRBD2 cannot be checked. From germline, CDR1 is LNHNV and CDR2 YYDKDF (reference sequence). The CDR3 length is 15 residues. The CDR3 region is CATSPEAGGSNEQFF.

This CDR3 reads CSASLLPRGYGYTF. The J gene is TRBJ1-2, the V gene TRBV20-1. Per germline, CDR1 DFQATT and CDR2 SNEGSKA (reference sequence). This CDR3 comprises 14 residues.

V usage is TRBV27 and J usage is TRBJ2-4; lacking DNA, the TRBD1 call made by TCRdb goes unchecked. Germline assignment: CDR1 MNHEY and CDR2 SMNVEV (reference sequence). CDR3 size: 15 residues. CDR3 residues: CASSPIGGAKNIQYF.

This rearrangement joins TRBV7-9 to TRBJ2-3; TCRdb's D call of TRBD1 is untestable without DNA. Germline V gene sequence: CDR1 SEHNR, CDR2 FQNEAQ (reference sequence). The CDR3 runs to 15 residues. The CDR3 protein is CASYGGGTSGDTQYF.

This rearrangement joins TRBV19 to TRBJ1-6. From germline, CDR1 is LNHDA and CDR2 SQIVND (reference sequence). CDR3 length equals 13 residues. The CDR3 protein is CASSIGENSPLHF. The entire variable domain, with the rest obtained from reference TRBV19 and TRBJ1-6, is as follows: DGGITQSPKYLFRKEGQNVTLSCEQNLNHDAMYWYRQDPGQGLRLIYYSQIVNDFQKGDIAEGYSVSREKKESFPLTVTSAQKNPTAFYLCASSIGENSPLHFGNGTRLTVT.

The chain has TRBV27 and TRBJ1-2; TCRdb calls TRBD1, which cannot be checked without DNA. This CDR3 spans 14 amino acids. Germline loops: CDR1 MNHEY, CDR2 SMNVEV (reference sequence). The CDR3 reads CASSFDRAGGGYTF.

The V call is TRBV29-1, the J call TRBJ2-1. Germline CDR1 reads SQVTM; CDR2 reads ANQGSEA. The CDR3 extends over 14 amino acids. Here the CDR3 reads CSVEPTGPLHEQFF.

The chain links TRBV27 to TRBJ1-2; TCRdb designates TRBD1, a call that cannot be tested without DNA. This CDR3 region has 14 residues. Germline V gene lookup returns CDR1 MNHEY and CDR2 SMNVEV (reference sequence). CDR3 sequence reads: CASSLSEGGRGYTF.

The V call is TRBV3-1, the J call TRBJ2-7. The CDR3 is made up of 11 amino acids. The germline gives CDR1 LGHDT, CDR2 YNNKEL (reference sequence). CDR3: CASSRSYEQYF.

V and J are TRBV15 and TRBJ2-2; TCRdb names TRBD2, which stays unverified in the absence of DNA. The germline V gene has CDR1 LNHNV and CDR2 YYDKDF (reference sequence). This CDR3 is 15 amino acids long. Here the CDR3 reads CATSRDEGNTGELFF.

The V call is TRBV15, the J call TRBJ2-7; lacking DNA, the TRBD2 call made by TCRdb goes unchecked. This CDR3 has 14 residues. Germline CDR1 and CDR2: LNHNV and YYDKDF (reference sequence). The CDR3 loop is CATSRGAGGREQYF.

The gene calls are TRBV6-2 or TRBV6-3 and TRBJ2-3; the TCRdb D gene call, TRBD2, has no DNA to confirm it. CDR3 length: 17 residues. CDR1 is MNHEY and CDR2 is SVGEGT in the germline V gene. CDR3 in amino acids: CASSVNGGLAGTDTQYF.

The chain carries TRBV7-9 and TRBJ2-1; checking the TCRdb D call of TRBD1 is not possible without DNA. The germline V gene encodes CDR1 SEHNR and CDR2 FQNEAQ (reference sequence). The CDR3 is 16 residues long. This CDR3 is CASSLVTGGVYNEQFF.

The chain recombines TRBV7-8 with TRBJ2-1; the TCRdb D gene call, TRBD1, has no DNA to confirm it. The CDR3 has 14 amino acids. Germline V lookup: CDR1 SGHVS, CDR2 FQNEAQ. This chain's CDR3 is CASSLGSGADEQFF.

V is TRBV11-1 and J is TRBJ2-1; no DNA is available, so the TRBD1 call from TCRdb remains unchecked. CDR1 and CDR2 from the germline V gene are SGHAT and FQDESV (reference sequence). The CDR3 extends over 11 amino acids. The chain's CDR3 is CASTPGYEQFF.

The rearrangement links TRBV20-1 to TRBJ2-3; without DNA, the TCRdb call of TRBD2 cannot be checked. Germline CDR1 DFQATT, CDR2 SNEGSKA (reference sequence). The CDR3 is 15 amino acids. The CDR3: CSARPLADQLGTQYF.

The CDR3 loop reads CASSQDHGQVNEQFF. V and J are TRBV4-3 and TRBJ2-1. CDR3 size: 15 residues. The germline gives CDR1 LGHNA, CDR2 YSLEER.

The rearrangement joins TRBV4-3 to TRBJ2-7; TCRdb lists TRBD2, though no DNA is available to test this call. There are 14 residues in the CDR3. The germline V gene has CDR1 LGHNA and CDR2 YSLEER. CDR3 sequence reads: CASSGKGGSREQYF.

The V gene is TRBV7-9, the J gene TRBJ2-5. The CDR3 contains 14 residues. The V gene's germline CDR1 is SEHNR and CDR2 FQNEAQ (reference sequence). The CDR3: CASSLVTPQETQYF. Supplemented by reference TRBV7-9 and TRBJ2-5, the full variable domain reads DTGVSQNPRHKITKRGQNVTFRCDPISEHNRLYWYRQTLGQGPEFLTYFQNEAQLEKSRLLSDRFSAERPKGSFSTLEIQRTEQGDSAMYLCASSLVTPQETQYFGPGTRLLVL.

The chain joins TRBV4-3 to TRBJ2-1; TCRdb's D call, TRBD1, is unchecked because there is no DNA. This CDR3 comprises 14 residues. Germline V CDR1 and CDR2: LGHNA, YSLEER. CDR3 residues: CASSRSSRGNEQFF.

V and J are TRBV29-1 and TRBJ2-5; TCRdb names TRBD2, which stays unverified in the absence of DNA. CDR3 length equals 14 residues. Germline assignment: CDR1 SQVTM and CDR2 ANQGSEA. The chain's CDR3 is CSALRGIYQETQYF.

The chain couples TRBV10-3 to TRBJ2-1; TCRdb designates TRBD1, a call that cannot be tested without DNA. The CDR3 runs to 14 residues. Germline CDR1 reads ENHRY; CDR2 reads SYGVKD. CDR3 loop: CAISEPLPPNEQFF.

The chain employs TRBV11-2 and TRBJ2-1; TCRdb selects TRBD2, and the lack of DNA leaves this call unchecked. CDR3 length: 18 amino acids. Germline V CDR1 and CDR2: SGHAT, FQNNGV. CDR3 region: CASSWSSGGPSSYNEQFF. Variable domain in full (rest from reference TRBV11-2 and TRBJ2-1): EAGVAQSPRYKIIEKRQSVAFWCNPISGHATLYWYQQILGQGPKLLIQFQNNGVVDDSQLPKDRFSAERLKGVDSTLKIQPAKLEDSAVYLCASSWSSGGPSSYNEQFFGPGTRLTVL.

CDR3 amino acids: CASSYSTGGAQPQHF. The chain employs TRBV6-2 or TRBV6-3 and TRBJ1-5. Germline V CDR1 and CDR2: MNHEY, SVGEGT. The CDR3 totals 15 residues.